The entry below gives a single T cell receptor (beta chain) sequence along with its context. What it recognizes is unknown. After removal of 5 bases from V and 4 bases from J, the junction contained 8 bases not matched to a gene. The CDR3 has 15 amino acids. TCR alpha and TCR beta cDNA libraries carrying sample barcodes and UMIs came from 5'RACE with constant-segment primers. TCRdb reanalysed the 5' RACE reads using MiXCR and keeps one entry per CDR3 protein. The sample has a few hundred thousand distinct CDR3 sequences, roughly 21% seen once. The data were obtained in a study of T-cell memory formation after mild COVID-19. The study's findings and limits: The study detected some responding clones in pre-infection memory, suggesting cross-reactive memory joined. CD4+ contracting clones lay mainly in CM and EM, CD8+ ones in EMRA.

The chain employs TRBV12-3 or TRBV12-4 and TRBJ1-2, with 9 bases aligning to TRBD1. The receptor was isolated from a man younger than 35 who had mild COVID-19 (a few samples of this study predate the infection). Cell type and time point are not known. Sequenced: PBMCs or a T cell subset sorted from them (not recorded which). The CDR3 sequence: CASSTQQGAGYGYTF. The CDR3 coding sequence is TGTGCCAGCAGTACACAACAGGGGGCAGGCTATGGCTACACCTTC.